This TCR beta chain was captured in a study of blood T cell repertoires in COVID-19. Study details: PBMCs, B-cell-depleted T cells, or T cells were the source of the cDNA or gDNA that made up the material.

This clone has a handful of counts. All enrollees were roughly 18 to 100 years old and from about 25 US areas. The assay was immunoSEQ multiplex PCR, and TCRdb's table has in-frame clones only and misses some. The repertoire holds approximately 140,000 clones, with about 83% as singletons. The origin of this receptor is a woman in her fifties or sixties with acute COVID-19. The sequenced sample was PBMCs or T cells enriched from blood (not recorded which).

The DNA for the CDR3 is TGCGCCAGCAGCTTGTGGCCAGGGGTCTTTTCCATACCGAACACCGGGGAGCTGTTTTTT. It yields the protein CASSLWPGVFSIPNTGELFF. The chain is built from TRBV5-1 and TRBJ2-2, with D possibly being TRBD1 (6 bases). Trimming removed 1 base at V and 0 bases at J, with 22 bases between. The CDR3 totals 20 residues. CDR1 and CDR2 from the germline V gene are SGHRS and YFSETQ.